One sample yielded the 4 T cell receptor beta chains listed below, sequenced in a study of cytomegalovirus exposure and HLA in healthy donors. Use of 60 Vbeta and 13 Jbeta primers characterized the PCR. TCRdb keeps only in-frame clones here, not all; method: immunoSEQ multiplex PCR. The sample records about 79,000 clones, 67% being singletons. Sequences were obtained from PBMCs. The receptor set was obtained from a woman aged 45-65 years in good health and CMV-seropositive.

The gene calls are TRBV7-3 and TRBJ1-1, with 9 bases aligning to TRBD1. The V segment lost 3 bases and the J segment 4 bases; nucleotides outside the gene matches: 12. Germline V gene lookup returns CDR1 SGHTA and CDR2 FQGTGA. The CDR3 is 17 amino acids. The CDR3 sequence is CASSLLHRGLGVTEAFF. CDR3 nucleotide sequence: TGTGCCAGCAGCTTGCTGCACAGGGGGCTTGGTGTCACTGAAGCTTTCTTT.

This clone occurred a few times. The rearrangement links TRBV7-3 to TRBJ1-1; no clear D. This CDR3 contains 14 residues. Deletions cut 5 bases from V and 5 bases from J, with 15 bases between. CDR1 and CDR2 (germline): SGHTA, FQGTGA. This CDR3 reads CASSETGEETEAFF. The CDR3 coding sequence is TGTGCCAGCAGCGAAACTGGGGAGGAGACTGAAGCTTTCTTT. The whole variable domain, remainder taken from reference TRBV7-3 and TRBJ1-1, is GAGVSQTPSNKVTEKGKYVELRCDPISGHTALYWYRQSLGQGPEFLIYFQGTGAADDSGLPNDRFFAVRPEGSVSTLKIQRTERGDSAVYLCASSETGEETEAFFGQGTRLTVV.

The chain carries TRBV6-1 and TRBJ2-2; D may be TRBD1 (5 bases). The CDR3 runs to 13 residues. Deletions cut 6 bases from V and 2 bases from J, with 7 bases between. CDR1 is MNHNS and CDR2 is SASEGT in the germline V gene. This CDR3 reads CASRDTNTGELFF. In DNA form, the CDR3 reads TGTGCCAGCAGGGACACTAACACCGGGGAGCTGTTTTTT.

The J gene is TRBJ2-2, the V gene TRBV11-3, with D uncertain. Germline-derived CDR1 and CDR2 are SGHNT and YENEEA. Deletions cut 2 bases from V and 8 bases from J, with 12 bases between. The CDR3 is 14 residues long. CDR3 loop: CASSLSPPRGELFF. DNA for the CDR3: TGTGCCAGCAGCTTAAGTCCTCCGAGGGGGGAGCTGTTTTTT.